This T cell receptor (beta chain) was sequenced during a study of human T cells and chemical hapten exposure. General study results and limits: Among expanded TCRs, significantly more large CDR3 similarity clusters formed than among controls.

TCRdb reprocessed the RACE reads with MiXCR, giving one entry per CDR3 protein. The data show approximately 80,000 distinct CDR3 sequences, with under 11% seen just once and around 5% held by the top ten. This clonotype has only a few counts. Antigen specificity is unknown. Regarding time point: patch test 2, 6 weeks after DPC sensitization. The treatment: therapeutic diphenylcyclopropenone sensitization with weekly scalp DPC. The specimen comprised whole blood, sampled in connection with sensitization to the hapten diphenylcyclopropenone (DPC). The receptor comes from a woman between 45 and 60 years old with alopecia areata. Some clones in this sample may be carry-over from other donors' samples.

The CDR3 sequence is CSARRPGGLAGVRVTDTQYF. CDR3 DNA sequence: TGCAGTGCTAGACGCCCGGGCGGACTAGCGGGAGTTAGGGTCACAGATACGCAGTATTTT. The chain employs TRBV20-1 and TRBJ2-3; 13 positions match TRBD2. With 2 bases clipped from V and 2 bases from J, the junction kept 16 bases outside the gene matches. Per the germline V gene, CDR1 is DFQATT and CDR2 is SNEGSKA (reference sequence). The CDR3 spans 20 residues.